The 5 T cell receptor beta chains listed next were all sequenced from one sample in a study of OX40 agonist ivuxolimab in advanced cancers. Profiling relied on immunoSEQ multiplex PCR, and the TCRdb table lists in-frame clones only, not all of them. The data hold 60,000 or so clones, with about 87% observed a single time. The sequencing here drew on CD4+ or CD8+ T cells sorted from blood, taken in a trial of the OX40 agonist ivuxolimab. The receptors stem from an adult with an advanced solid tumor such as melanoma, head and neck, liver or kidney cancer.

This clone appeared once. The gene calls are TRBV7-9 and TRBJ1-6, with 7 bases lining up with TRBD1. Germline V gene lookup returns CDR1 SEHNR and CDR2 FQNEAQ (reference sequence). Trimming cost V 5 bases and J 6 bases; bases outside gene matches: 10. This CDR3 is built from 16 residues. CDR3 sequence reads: CASSPGGGFGNSPLHF. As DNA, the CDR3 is TGTGCCAGCAGCCCAGGGGGGGGATTTGGTAATTCACCCCTCCACTTT.

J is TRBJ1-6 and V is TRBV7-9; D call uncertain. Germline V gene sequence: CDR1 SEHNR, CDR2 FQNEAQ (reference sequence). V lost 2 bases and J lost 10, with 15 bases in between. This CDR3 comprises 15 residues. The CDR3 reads CASSLFQASNSPLHF. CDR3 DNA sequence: TGTGCCAGCAGCTTATTCCAGGCCTCTAACTCACCCCTCCACTTT.

CDR3 DNA: TGTGCCAGCGGCGGCCGCTATAATCAGCCCCAGCATTTT. Translating it yields CASGGRYNQPQHF. The V call is TRBV6-1, the J call TRBJ1-5; D remains unclear. The CDR3 runs 13 residues. Deletions cut 8 bases from V and 4 bases from J, with 12 bases between. The germline gives CDR1 MNHNS, CDR2 SASEGT.

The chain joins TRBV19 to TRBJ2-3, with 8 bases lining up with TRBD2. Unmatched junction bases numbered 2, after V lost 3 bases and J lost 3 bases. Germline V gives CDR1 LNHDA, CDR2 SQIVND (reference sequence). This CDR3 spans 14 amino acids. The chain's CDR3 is CASSISGTTDTQYF. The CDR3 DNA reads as TGTGCCAGTAGTATTAGCGGGACTACAGATACGCAGTATTTT. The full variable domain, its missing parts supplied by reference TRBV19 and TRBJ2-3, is DGGITQSPKYLFRKEGQNVTLSCEQNLNHDAMYWYRQDPGQGLRLIYYSQIVNDFQKGDIAEGYSVSREKKESFPLTVTSAQKNPTAFYLCASSISGTTDTQYFGPGTRLTVL.

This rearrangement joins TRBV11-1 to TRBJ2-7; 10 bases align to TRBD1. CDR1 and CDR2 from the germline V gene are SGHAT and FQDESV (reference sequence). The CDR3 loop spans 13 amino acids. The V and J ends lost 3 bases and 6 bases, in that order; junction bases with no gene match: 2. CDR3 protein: CASSFRDRGEQYF. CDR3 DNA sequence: TGTGCCAGCAGCTTTCGGGACAGGGGCGAGCAGTACTTC.